This T cell receptor beta chain is from a study of shared clonotypes between healthy human individuals. Germline V gene lookup returns CDR1 KGHSH and CDR2 LQKENI. After removal of 5 bases from V and 11 bases from J, the junction contained 13 bases not matched to a gene. CDR3 size: 14 residues. Sequencing was performed with immunoSEQ multiplex PCR; in TCRdb, only in-frame clones are kept and a portion is missing. The sample shows around 1,000,000 clones, 77% of them seen only once. Only a few counts were recorded for this clone. Sequenced sample: memory CD4+ T cells from PBMCs. Subset meaning: CD45RA-negative fraction. This TCR was recovered from a man younger than 30 in good health. Some clones in this sample may be carry-over from other donors' samples. The J gene is TRBJ1-1, the V gene TRBV18; 8 nucleotides match TRBD1. CDR3: CASSVGQGEVAAFF. As DNA, the CDR3 is TGTGCCAGCTCAGTCGGACAGGGCGAAGTTGCGGCTTTCTTT.